The 6 T cell receptor beta chains in this list originate from one sample, sequenced in a study of blood T cell repertoires in COVID-19. TCRdb keeps only in-frame clones here, not all; method: immunoSEQ multiplex PCR. Among 300,000 to 350,000 clones listed, roughly 89% were seen once. Sequences were obtained from peripheral blood. These receptors originate from a man aged 25-40 years with COVID-19, enrolled during active disease.

This rearrangement joins TRBV25-1 to TRBJ2-2, with 7 bases fitting TRBD1. The CDR3 sequence is 16 residues long. Trimming took 8 bases from V and 3 from J; bases not matched to a gene: 12. Germline CDR1 MGHDK, CDR2 SYGVNS. CDR3 sequence (DNA): TGTGCCAGCGGTCGACAGGGCTGGTCGGACACCGGGGAGCTGTTTTTT. It translates to CASGRQGWSDTGELFF.

This chain links TRBV4-2 with TRBJ2-3, with 7 bases fitting TRBD2. CDR3 length: 17 residues. V shed 2 bases, J shed 3 bases, and the junction held 11 bases outside the gene matches. Per germline, CDR1 LGHNA and CDR2 YNFKEQ. CDR3 sequence (DNA): TGTGCCAGCAGCCAACTCAGCGGGACGTACGAGACAGATACGCAGTATTTT. Translation: CASSQLSGTYETDTQYF.

This chain links TRBV19 with TRBJ2-7; D perhaps matches TRBD2 (5 bases). CDR3 length: 13 residues. Trimming cost V 3 bases and J 4 bases, with 10 bases left between them. Germline assignment: CDR1 LNHDA and CDR2 SQIVND (reference sequence). CDR3 sequence: CASSMGDIYEQYF. As DNA, the CDR3 is TGTGCCAGTAGTATGGGAGACATATACGAGCAGTACTTC.

The CDR3 DNA is TGTGCCAGAAGGCCCTCCCCACAGGATCTCGGGAACACTGAAGCTTTCTTT. Protein: CARRPSPQDLGNTEAFF. The chain has TRBV5-3 and TRBJ1-1; D possibly corresponds to TRBD1 (5 bases). TRBV5-3 is treated as an ORF (open reading frame) with a function not yet certain. V lost 5 bases, J lost 1 base, and 21 bases lay in between. This CDR3 contains 17 residues.

The DNA of the CDR3 is TGTGCCAGTAGTAGCGAAACGGCGGCCCGAAAACTGTTTTTT. Translated, it gives CASSSETAARKLFF. The V and J genes are TRBV19 and TRBJ1-4; D unclear. CDR3 length: 14 residues. The germline V and J ends were trimmed by 4 bases and 10 bases, with 16 bases remaining between them. Germline V gene sequence: CDR1 LNHDA, CDR2 SQIVND (reference sequence).

This chain links TRBV15 with TRBJ2-1, with TRBD1 matching over 8 bases. The V segment lost 7 bases and the J segment 3 bases; nucleotides outside the gene matches: 5. The germline CDR1 and CDR2 sequences are LNHNV and YYDKDF (reference sequence). CDR3 length: 14 residues. The CDR3 sequence is CATKEQGGYNEQFF. The CDR3 coding sequence is TGTGCCACCAAAGAACAGGGGGGCTACAATGAGCAGTTCTTC. Combining the CDR3 with reference TRBV15 and TRBJ2-1 gives the whole variable domain DAMVIQNPRYQVTQFGKPVTLSCSQTLNHNVMYWYQQKSSQAPKLLFHYYDKDFNNEADTPDNFQSRRPNTSFCFLDIRSPGLGDTAMYLCATKEQGGYNEQFFGPGTRLTVL.